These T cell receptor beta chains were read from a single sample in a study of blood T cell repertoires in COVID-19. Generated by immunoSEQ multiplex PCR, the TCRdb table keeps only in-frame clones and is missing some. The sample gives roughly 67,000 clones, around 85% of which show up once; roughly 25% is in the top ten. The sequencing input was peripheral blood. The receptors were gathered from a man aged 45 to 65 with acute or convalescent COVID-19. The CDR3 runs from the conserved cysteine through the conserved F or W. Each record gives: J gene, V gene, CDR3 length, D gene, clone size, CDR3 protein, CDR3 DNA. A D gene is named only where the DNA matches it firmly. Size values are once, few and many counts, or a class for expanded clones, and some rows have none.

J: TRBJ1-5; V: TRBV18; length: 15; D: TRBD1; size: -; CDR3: CASSEGQGSNQPQHF; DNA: TGTGCCAGCTCAGAGGGACAGGGAAGCAATCAGCCCCAGCATTTT
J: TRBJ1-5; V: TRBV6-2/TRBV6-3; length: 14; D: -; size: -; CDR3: CASSYKGGVWPQHF; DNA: TGTGCCAGCAGTTATAAAGGGGGTGTGTGGCCCCAGCATTTT
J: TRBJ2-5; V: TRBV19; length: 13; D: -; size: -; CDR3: CASSIRGGETQYF; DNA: TGTGCCAGTAGTATCCGAGGAGGAGAGACCCAGTACTTC
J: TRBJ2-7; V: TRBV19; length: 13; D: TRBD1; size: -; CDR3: CASWDRSSYEQYF; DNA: TGTGCCAGCTGGGACAGGAGCTCCTACGAGCAGTACTTC
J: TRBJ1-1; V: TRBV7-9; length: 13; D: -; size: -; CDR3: CASSRTVNTEAFF; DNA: TGTGCCAGCAGCCGGACAGTGAACACTGAAGCTTTCTTT
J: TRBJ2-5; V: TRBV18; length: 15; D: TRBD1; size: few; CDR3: CASSPPGQGDETQYF; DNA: TGTGCCAGCTCACCACCGGGACAGGGTGACGAGACCCAGTACTTC
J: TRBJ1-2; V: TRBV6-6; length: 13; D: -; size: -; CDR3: CASSYSLNYGYTF; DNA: TGTGCCAGCAGTTACTCTCTTAACTATGGCTACACCTTC
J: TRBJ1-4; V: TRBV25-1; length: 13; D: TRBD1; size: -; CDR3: CASMKGAREKLFF; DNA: TGTGCCAGCATGAAGGGGGCCCGGGAAAAACTGTTTTTT
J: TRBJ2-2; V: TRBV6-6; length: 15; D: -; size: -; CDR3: CASSYSGRNTGELFF; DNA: TGTGCCAGCAGTTACTCAGGGAGAAATACCGGGGAGCTGTTTTTT
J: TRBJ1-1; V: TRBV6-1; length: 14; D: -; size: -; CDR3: CASSEARLNTEAFF; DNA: TGTGCCAGCAGTGAAGCACGGTTGAACACTGAAGCTTTCTTT
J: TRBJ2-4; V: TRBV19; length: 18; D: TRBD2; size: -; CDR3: CASSILAGGMGAKNIQYF; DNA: TGTGCCAGTAGTATACTAGCGGGGGGAATGGGAGCCAAAAACATTCAGTACTTC
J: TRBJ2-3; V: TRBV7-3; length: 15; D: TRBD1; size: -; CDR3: CASSLRGLRTDTQYF; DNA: TGTGCCAGCAGCCTCAGGGGGCTACGTACAGATACGCAGTATTTT
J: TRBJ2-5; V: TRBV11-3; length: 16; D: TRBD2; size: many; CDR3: CASSPGTSGGQETQYF; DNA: TGTGCCAGCAGCCCTGGGACTAGCGGGGGCCAAGAGACCCAGTACTTC
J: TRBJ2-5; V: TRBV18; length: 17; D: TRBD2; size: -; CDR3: CASSPTGGPTTPETQYF; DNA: TGTGCCAGCTCGCCCACGGGGGGGCCTACGACGCCAGAGACCCAGTACTTC
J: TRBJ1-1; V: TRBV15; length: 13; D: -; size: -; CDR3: CATSLGPLDEAFF; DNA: TGTGCCACCAGCCTAGGTCCTTTGGATGAAGCTTTCTTT
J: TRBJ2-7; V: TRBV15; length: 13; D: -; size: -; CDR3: CATQARGSYEQYF; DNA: TGTGCCACCCAGGCACGGGGATCCTACGAGCAGTACTTC
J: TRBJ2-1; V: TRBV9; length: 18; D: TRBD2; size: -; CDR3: CASSPRTSGDSRGGEQFF; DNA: TGTGCCAGCAGCCCCCGGACTAGCGGGGATTCTAGGGGTGGTGAGCAGTTCTTC
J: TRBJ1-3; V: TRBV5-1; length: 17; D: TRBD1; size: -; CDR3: CASSLDRGPETGNTIYF; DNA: TGCGCCAGCAGCTTGGACAGGGGGCCTGAGACTGGAAACACCATATATTTT
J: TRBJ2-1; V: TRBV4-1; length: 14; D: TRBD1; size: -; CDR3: CATEDRGNSNEQFF; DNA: TGCGCCACCGAGGACAGGGGAAACTCCAATGAGCAGTTCTTC
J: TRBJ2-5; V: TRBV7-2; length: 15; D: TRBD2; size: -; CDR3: CASSHATSGQETQYF; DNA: TGTGCCAGCAGTCACGCGACTAGCGGTCAAGAGACCCAGTACTTC
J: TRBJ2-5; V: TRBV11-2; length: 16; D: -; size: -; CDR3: CASSLLAEAGPETQYF; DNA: TGTGCCAGCAGCTTATTAGCGGAGGCAGGGCCAGAGACCCAGTACTTC
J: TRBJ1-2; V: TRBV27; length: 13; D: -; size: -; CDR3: CASKDPADYGYTF; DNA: TGTGCCAGCAAAGACCCAGCGGACTATGGCTACACCTTC
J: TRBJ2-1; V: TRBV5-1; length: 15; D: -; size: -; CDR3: CASSLEGGSYNEQFF; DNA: TGCGCCAGCAGCTTGGAGGGAGGTTCCTACAATGAGCAGTTCTTC
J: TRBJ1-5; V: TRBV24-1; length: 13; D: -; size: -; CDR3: CATSLGQWQPQHF; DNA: TGTGCCACCAGTTTGGGGCAATGGCAGCCCCAGCATTTT
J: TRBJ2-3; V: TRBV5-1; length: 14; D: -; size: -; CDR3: CASSQDTSTDTQYF; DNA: TGCGCCAGCAGCCAGGACACTAGCACAGATACGCAGTATTTT
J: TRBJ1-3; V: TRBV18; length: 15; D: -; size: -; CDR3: CASSEQGYSGNTIYF; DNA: TGTGCCAGCTCAGAACAGGGCTACTCTGGAAACACCATATATTTT
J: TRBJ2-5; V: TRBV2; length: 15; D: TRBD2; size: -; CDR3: CASRPTSGGPETQYF; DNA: TGTGCCAGCAGACCGACTAGCGGGGGCCCAGAGACCCAGTACTTC
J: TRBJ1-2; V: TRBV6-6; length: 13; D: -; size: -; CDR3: CASSLREDYGYTF; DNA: TGTGCCAGCAGTTTGCGGGAGGACTATGGCTACACCTTC
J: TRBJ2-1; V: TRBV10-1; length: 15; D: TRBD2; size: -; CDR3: CASSEGTSGGNEQFF; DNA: TGCGCCAGCAGCGAAGGGACTAGCGGGGGCAATGAGCAGTTCTTC
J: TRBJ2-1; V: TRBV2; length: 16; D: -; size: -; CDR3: CASSEPNFAGYNEQFF; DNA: TGTGCCAGCAGTGAACCAAACTTTGCGGGGTACAATGAGCAGTTCTTC
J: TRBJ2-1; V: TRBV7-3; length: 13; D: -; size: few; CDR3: CASSLGDNNERFF; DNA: TGTGCCAGCAGCTTGGGGGACAACAATGAGCGGTTCTTC
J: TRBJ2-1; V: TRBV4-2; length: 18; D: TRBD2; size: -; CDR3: CASSQYSPSGGTYNEQFF; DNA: TGTGCCAGCAGCCAATATTCCCCTAGCGGGGGCACCTACAATGAGCAGTTCTTC
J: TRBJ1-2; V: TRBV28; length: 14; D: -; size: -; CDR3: CASSLSGQGYGYTF; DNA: TGTGCCAGCAGTTTATCCGGGCAGGGGTATGGCTACACCTTC
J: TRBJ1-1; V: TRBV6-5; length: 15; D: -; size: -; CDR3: CASSPERNMNTEAFF; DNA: TGTGCCAGCAGTCCGGAGAGGAACATGAACACTGAAGCTTTCTTT
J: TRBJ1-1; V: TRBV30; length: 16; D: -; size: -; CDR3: CAWMDPRRGANTEAFF; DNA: TGTGCCTGGATGGACCCCAGGAGGGGTGCGAACACTGAAGCTTTCTTT
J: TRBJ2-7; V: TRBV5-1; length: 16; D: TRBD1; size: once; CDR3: CASSLRGDREINEQYF; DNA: TGCGCCAGCAGCTTGAGAGGGGACAGGGAAATCAACGAGCAGTACTTC
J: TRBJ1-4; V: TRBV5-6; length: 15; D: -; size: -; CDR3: CASSLGRGRNEKLFF; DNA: TGTGCCAGCAGCTTGGGACGCGGGAGAAATGAAAAACTGTTTTTT
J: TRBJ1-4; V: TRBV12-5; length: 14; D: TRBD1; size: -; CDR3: CASGKGGLGEKLFF; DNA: TGTGCTAGTGGCAAAGGGGGCTTAGGGGAAAAACTGTTTTTT
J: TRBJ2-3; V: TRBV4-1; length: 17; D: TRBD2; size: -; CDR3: CASSRLALIASTDTQYF; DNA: TGCGCCAGCAGCAGACTAGCCCTAATCGCTAGCACAGATACGCAGTATTTT
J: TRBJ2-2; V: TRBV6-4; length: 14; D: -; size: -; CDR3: CASRPLRGSGELFF; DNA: TGTGCCAGCAGGCCCCTGCGGGGCTCCGGGGAGCTGTTTTTT
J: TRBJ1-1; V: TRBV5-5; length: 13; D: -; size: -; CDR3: CASSPSLNTEAFF; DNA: TGTGCCAGCAGCCCTTCCCTGAACACTGAAGCTTTCTTT